These T cell receptor beta chains were read from a single sample in a study of post-analysis software for immune sequencing data. One entry per CDR3 protein, called by TCRdb with MiXCR from the PCR reads. The sample has a few hundred thousand distinct CDR3 sequences, 30% to 40% seen once. The sample consisted of blood. These receptors originate from a girl aged 2 to 17 with multiple sclerosis. Each CDR3 is given with its conserved first and last residue. A D gene is named only where the DNA matches it firmly. Where a row states a size, it is once, few, many or the class of an expanded clone; other rows omit it.

-	TRBV2	TRBJ2-5	many	TGTGCCAGCAGTGAGAACCAAGAGACCCAGTACTTC	CASSENQETQYF
TRBD1	TRBV12-3/TRBV12-4	TRBJ1-4	-	TGTGCCAGCAGTTTTTACGGGACAGGGGATGAAAAACTGTTTTTT	CASSFYGTGDEKLFF
TRBD2	TRBV29-1	TRBJ2-7	many	TGCAGCGTTGGTAGCGGGTTTAGGGAGCAGTACTTC	CSVGSGFREQYF
-	TRBV12-3/TRBV12-4	TRBJ2-1	-	TGTGCCAGCAGTTCGGGGGACGCCCTAAACAATGAGCAGTTCTTC	CASSSGDALNNEQFF
-	TRBV5-1	TRBJ2-6	many	TGCGCCAGCAGCTTGGGGGGACCCTCTGGGGCCAACGTCCTGACTTTC	CASSLGGPSGANVLTF
TRBD2	TRBV6-1	TRBJ2-7	-	TGTGCCAGCAGTGCGGCAGGGACTAGTTACGAGCAGTACTTC	CASSAAGTSYEQYF
TRBD2	TRBV20-1	TRBJ2-1	-	TGCAGTGCTAGAGAGGTACTAGCGCACTACAATGAGCAGTTCTTC	CSAREVLAHYNEQFF
-	TRBV4-1	TRBJ1-3	-	TGCGCCAGCAGCCAAGGGATGTTAACTGGCTCTGGAAGCACCATATATTTT	CASSQGMLTGSGSTIYF
-	TRBV18	TRBJ2-3	few	TGTGCCAGCTCACCTGGACAGAATCGCCCCACAGATACGCAGTATTTT	CASSPGQNRPTDTQYF
TRBD1	TRBV11-3	TRBJ2-1	few	TGTGCCAGCAGCTTGGAAGGGACAGGGAGCTACAATGAGCAGTTCTTC	CASSLEGTGSYNEQFF